What follows describes a single T cell receptor beta chain. Its antigen is not known. MiXCR was run by TCRdb on the 5' RACE reads, yielding one entry per CDR3 protein. The sample carries 640,000 or so distinct CDR3 sequences, 6.1% recorded once. The data derive from a study of identical twins. All donors were healthy Caucasians. Study results and limitations: Twin-shared out-of-frame alpha sequences were enriched for low generation probability.

The sequence was obtained from a man aged 18 to 29 in good health. The source material was naive T cells sorted from blood.

This CDR3 is CASRHRGRQAPTEAFF. Written as DNA, the CDR3 is TGTGCCAGCCGTCACCGAGGTCGACAGGCCCCCACTGAAGCTTTCTTT. This chain joins TRBV6-5 and TRBJ1-1, with D possibly TRBD1 on 6 matching bases. The CDR3 spans 16 residues. Between the trimmed V and J ends, which lost 8 bases and 4 bases, there was a span of 23 bases. Germline V lookup: CDR1 MNHEY, CDR2 SVGAGI.